A single T cell receptor (beta chain) is shown here with its context. What it recognizes is unknown. The method was immunoSEQ multiplex PCR; TCRdb's version includes in-frame clones alone and lacks a portion of them. The data show over 11,000 clones, 70% to 90% seen once. After pathologic assessment, macro-dissection selected premalignant or tumor cells for extraction. The data were obtained in a study of immune evolution from preneoplasia to lung adenocarcinoma. Study findings and constraints: Top clone frequencies peaked in normal lung, apparently declining through invasive adenocarcinoma.

Deletions cut 3 bases from V and 3 bases from J, with 8 bases between. There are 13 residues in the CDR3. From germline, CDR1 is SGHTA and CDR2 FQGTGA. V usage is TRBV7-3 and J usage is TRBJ1-1; no clear D gene. What was sequenced was FFPE minimally invasive lung adenocarcinoma tissue. This receptor was identified in a person aged 65 to 85 with lung adenocarcinoma. CDR3 coding DNA: TGTGCCAGCAGCTTGCGGTCAGACACTGAAGCTTTCTTT. Protein product: CASSLRSDTEAFF.